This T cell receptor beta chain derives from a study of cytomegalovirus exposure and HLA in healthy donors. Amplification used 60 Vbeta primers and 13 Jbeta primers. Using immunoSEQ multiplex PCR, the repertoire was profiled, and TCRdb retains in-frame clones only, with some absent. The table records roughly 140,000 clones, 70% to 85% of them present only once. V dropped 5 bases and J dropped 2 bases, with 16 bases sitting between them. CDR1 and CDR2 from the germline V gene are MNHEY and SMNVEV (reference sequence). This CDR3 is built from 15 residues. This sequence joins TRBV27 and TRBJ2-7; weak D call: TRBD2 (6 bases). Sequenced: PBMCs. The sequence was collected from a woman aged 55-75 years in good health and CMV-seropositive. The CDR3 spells CASSPLVAGTYEQYF. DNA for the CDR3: TGTGCCAGCAGTCCCTTGGTGGCGGGGACCTACGAGCAGTACTTC.